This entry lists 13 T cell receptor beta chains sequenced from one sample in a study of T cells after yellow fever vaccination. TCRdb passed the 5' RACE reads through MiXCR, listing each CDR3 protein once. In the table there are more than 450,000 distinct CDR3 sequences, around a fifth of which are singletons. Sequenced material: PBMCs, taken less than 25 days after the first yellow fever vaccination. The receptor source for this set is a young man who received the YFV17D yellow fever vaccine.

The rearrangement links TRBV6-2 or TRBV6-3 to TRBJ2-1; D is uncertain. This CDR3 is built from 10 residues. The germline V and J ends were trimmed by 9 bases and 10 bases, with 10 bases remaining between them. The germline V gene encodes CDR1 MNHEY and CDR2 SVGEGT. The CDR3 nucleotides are TGTGCCAGGGACGCTCGCGAGCAGTTCTTC. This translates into CARDAREQFF.

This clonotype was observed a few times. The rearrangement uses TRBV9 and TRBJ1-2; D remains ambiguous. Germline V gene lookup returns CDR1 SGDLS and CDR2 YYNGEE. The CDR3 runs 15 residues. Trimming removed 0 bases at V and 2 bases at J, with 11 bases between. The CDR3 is CASSVDQIPNYGYTF. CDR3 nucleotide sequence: TGTGCCAGCAGCGTAGACCAAATCCCCAACTATGGCTACACCTTC.

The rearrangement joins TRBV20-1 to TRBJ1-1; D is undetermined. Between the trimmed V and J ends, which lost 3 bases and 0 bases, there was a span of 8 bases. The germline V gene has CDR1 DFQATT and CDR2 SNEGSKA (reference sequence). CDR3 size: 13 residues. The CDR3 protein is CSAREDMNTEAFF. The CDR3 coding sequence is TGCAGTGCTAGGGAAGACATGAACACTGAAGCTTTCTTT.

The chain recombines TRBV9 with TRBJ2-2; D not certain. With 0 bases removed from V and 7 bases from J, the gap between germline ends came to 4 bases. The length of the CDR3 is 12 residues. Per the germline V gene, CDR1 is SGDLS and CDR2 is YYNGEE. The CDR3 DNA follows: TGTGCCAGCAGCGTAGTTGGCGGGGAGCTGTTTTTT. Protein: CASSVVGGELFF.

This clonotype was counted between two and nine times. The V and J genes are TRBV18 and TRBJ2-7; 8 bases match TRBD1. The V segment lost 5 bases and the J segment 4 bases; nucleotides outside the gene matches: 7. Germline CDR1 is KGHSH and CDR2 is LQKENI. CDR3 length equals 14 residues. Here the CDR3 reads CASSIDRGLYEQYF. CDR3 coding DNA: TGTGCCAGCTCAATCGACAGGGGATTATACGAGCAGTACTTC. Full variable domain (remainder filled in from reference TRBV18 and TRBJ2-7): NAGVMQNPRHLVRRRGQEARLRCSPMKGHSHVYWYRQLPEEGLKFMVYLQKENIIDESGMPKERFSAEFPKEGPSILRIQQVVRGDSAAYFCASSIDRGLYEQYFGPGTRLTVT.

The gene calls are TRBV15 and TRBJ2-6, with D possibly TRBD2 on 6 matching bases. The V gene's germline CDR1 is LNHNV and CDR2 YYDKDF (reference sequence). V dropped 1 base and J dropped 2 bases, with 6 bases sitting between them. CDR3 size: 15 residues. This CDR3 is CATSRGGAGANVLTF. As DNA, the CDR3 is TGTGCCACCAGCAGAGGGGGGGCTGGGGCCAACGTCCTGACTTTC.

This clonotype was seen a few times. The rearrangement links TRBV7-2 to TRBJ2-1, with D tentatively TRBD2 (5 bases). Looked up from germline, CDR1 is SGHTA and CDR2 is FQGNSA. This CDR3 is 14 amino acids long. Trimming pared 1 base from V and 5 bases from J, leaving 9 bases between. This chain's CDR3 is CASSLGPGNNEQFF. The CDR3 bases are TGTGCCAGCAGCTTAGGACCGGGGAACAATGAGCAGTTCTTC.

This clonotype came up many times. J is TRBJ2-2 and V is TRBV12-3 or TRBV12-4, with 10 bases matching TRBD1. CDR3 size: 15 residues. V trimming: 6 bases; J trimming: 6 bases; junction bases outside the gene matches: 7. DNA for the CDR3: TGTGCCAGCAGGAGGGGACAGGGGTATCCCGGGGAGCTGTTTTTT. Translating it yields CASRRGQGYPGELFF.

The CDR3, as DNA: TGTGCCAGCAGCGCAGCAGGGGCCTCGTTGAATACGCAGTATTTT. Translating gives CASSAAGASLNTQYF. The chain has TRBV7-9 and TRBJ2-3; tentative D call: TRBD1 (6 bases). V was shortened by 5 bases and J by 7 bases, with 19 bases between the two germline ends. The CDR3 spans 15 residues. Germline V gene sequence: CDR1 SEHNR, CDR2 FQNEAQ (reference sequence).

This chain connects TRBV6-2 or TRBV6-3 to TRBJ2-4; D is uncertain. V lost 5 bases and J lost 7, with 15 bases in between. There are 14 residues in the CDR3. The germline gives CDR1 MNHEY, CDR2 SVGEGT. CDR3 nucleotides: TGTGCCAGCAGTGTTTCGGGTCAATGGAACATTCAGTACTTC. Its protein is CASSVSGQWNIQYF.

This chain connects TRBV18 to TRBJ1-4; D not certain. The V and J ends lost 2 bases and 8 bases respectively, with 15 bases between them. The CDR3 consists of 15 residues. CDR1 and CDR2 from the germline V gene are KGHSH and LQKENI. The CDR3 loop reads CASSPKFTLPEKLFF. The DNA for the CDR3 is TGTGCCAGCTCACCAAAATTTACCCTCCCGGAAAAACTGTTTTTT.

For the CDR3, the DNA is TGCAGTGCTATCCACCCGAGCTCCTACGAGCAGTACGTC. This encodes CSAIHPSSYEQYV. The chain carries TRBV20-1 and TRBJ2-7, with D uncertain. Trimming took off 4 bases at V and 0 bases at J, with 10 bases between the two ends. The CDR3 length is 13 residues. The germline gives CDR1 DFQATT, CDR2 SNEGSKA (reference sequence).

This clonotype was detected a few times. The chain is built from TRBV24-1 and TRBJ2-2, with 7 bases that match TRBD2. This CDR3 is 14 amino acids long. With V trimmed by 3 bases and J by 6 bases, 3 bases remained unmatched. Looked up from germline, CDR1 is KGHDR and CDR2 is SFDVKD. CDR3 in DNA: TGTGCCACCAGTGATACGGGGAGGGCCGGGGAGCTGTTTTTT. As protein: CATSDTGRAGELFF.